The 22 T cell receptor beta chains below all came from one sample that was sequenced in a study of shared clonotypes between healthy human individuals. Measured with immunoSEQ multiplex PCR; TCRdb has only the in-frame clones, and not every one. The sample holds some 2.3 million clones, 85% to 95% seen once. Sequenced: naive CD4+ T cells from PBMCs. Subset given: CD45RA+ positively selected. The receptor source for this set is a man aged 18 to 30 in good health. Some clones in this sample may be carry-over from other donors' samples.

The gene calls are TRBV27 and TRBJ2-1; perhaps TRBD2 as D (5 bases). CDR3 length equals 14 residues. The V gene lost 8 bases and the J gene lost 0 bases, with 11 bases spanning the gap. Germline CDR1 reads MNHEY; CDR2 reads SMNVEV (reference sequence). Here the CDR3 reads CASRRGSSYNEQFF. As DNA, the CDR3 is TGTGCCAGCCGACGGGGAAGCTCCTACAATGAGCAGTTCTTC.

In its sample, this clone was seen once. V gene TRBV28 combines with J gene TRBJ2-1, with D unresolved. Germline CDR1 MDHEN, CDR2 SYDVKM. Trimming shortened V by 6 bases and J by 6 bases, and 21 bases separated the two germline ends. The CDR3 sequence is 16 residues long. The CDR3 protein is CASRASVGAPGNEQFF. The CDR3 region has the DNA TGTGCCAGCAGGGCATCGGTCGGAGCCCCCGGCAATGAGCAGTTCTTC.

This clone came up a few times. The CDR3 protein is CAWSVGGTGEKLFF. The CDR3 region has the DNA TGTGCCTGGAGTGTTGGCGGGACCGGTGAAAAACTGTTTTTT. J is TRBJ1-4 and V is TRBV30; the D gene is possibly TRBD1 (5 bases). The length of the CDR3 is 14 residues. Germline CDR1 reads GTSNPN; CDR2 reads SVGIG (reference sequence). Trimming removed 0 bases from V and 7 bases from J, with 12 bases in between.

The rearrangement joins TRBV7-2 to TRBJ2-3; TRBD2 matches at 12 bases. Germline assignment: CDR1 SGHTA and CDR2 FQGNSA. The CDR3 sequence is 16 residues long. Trimming removed 1 base from V and 4 bases from J; junction bases left unmatched: 3. The CDR3 is CASSLGASGRADTQYF. The DNA of the CDR3 is TGTGCCAGCAGCTTAGGGGCTAGCGGGAGGGCAGATACGCAGTATTTT.

The chain couples TRBV7-6 to TRBJ2-1; no clear D gene. The ends were cut back, 4 bases at V and 8 bases at J, with 6 bases in the middle. CDR3 length equals 11 residues. From germline, CDR1 is SGHVS and CDR2 FNYEAQ. The CDR3: CASSYGHEQFF. The CDR3 DNA follows: TGTGCCAGCAGCTACGGCCATGAGCAGTTCTTC.

Points on this clone: In the same sample, other DNA sequences code for this CDR3. The chain joins TRBV2 to TRBJ2-5; D is unresolved. Germline CDR1 SNHLY, CDR2 FYNNEI. The CDR3 runs 12 residues. Trimming removed 4 bases at V and 2 bases at J, with 5 bases between. The CDR3 sequence: CASSVGQETQYF. The CDR3 DNA follows: TGTGCCAGCAGTGTCGGTCAAGAGACCCAGTACTTC. The full variable domain, rest sourced from reference TRBV2 and TRBJ2-5, is EPEVTQTPSHQVTQMGQEVILRCVPISNHLYFYWYRQILGQKVEFLVSFYNNEISEKSEIFDDQFSVERPDGSNFTLKIRSTKLEDSAMYFCASSVGQETQYFGPGTRLLVL.

V is TRBV28 and J is TRBJ2-7; 8 positions match TRBD2. With V trimmed by 5 bases and J by 3 bases, 12 bases remained unmatched. CDR3 length: 16 residues. Germline CDR1 reads MDHEN; CDR2 reads SYDVKM. The CDR3 DNA follows: TGTGCCAGCAGTAGGACTAGCCGACGATACTTCTACGAGCAGTACTTC. Translation: CASSRTSRRYFYEQYF.

This clone showed up just once. The chain couples TRBV15 to TRBJ2-7, with D possibly being TRBD1 (6 bases). Germline-derived CDR1 and CDR2 are LNHNV and YYDKDF (reference sequence). CDR3 length equals 16 residues. V lost 0 bases and J 4 bases, leaving 16 bases between the germline ends. CDR3 sequence (DNA): TGTGCCACCAGCAGAGATCCGATTAGTAGGGGGTACGAGCAGTACTTC. Amino acids: CATSRDPISRGYEQYF.

The rearrangement links TRBV29-1 to TRBJ1-5; unclear D gene. Germline CDR1 and CDR2: SQVTM and ANQGSEA. The CDR3 runs to 12 residues. V was pared by 6 bases and J by 6 bases, with 12 bases between. The CDR3 sequence is CSVGRTGQPQHF. The CDR3 DNA is TGCAGCGTGGGCCGGACGGGTCAGCCCCAGCATTTT.

V is TRBV27 and J is TRBJ1-4, with no clear D. Looked up from germline, CDR1 is MNHEY and CDR2 is SMNVEV (reference sequence). The CDR3 is 14 amino acids. V lost 2 bases and J lost 8, with 12 bases in between. As DNA, the CDR3 is TGTGCCAGCAGTTTAGTTCCGACGGCGGAAAAACTGTTTTTT. Encoded protein: CASSLVPTAEKLFF.

In DNA form, the CDR3 reads TGCAGCGTTAGCGGGAGGGCCGGAAACATTCAGTACTTC. Residues: CSVSGRAGNIQYF. This sequence joins TRBV29-1 and TRBJ2-4, with TRBD2 matching 10 bases. The CDR3 contains 13 residues. V shed 5 bases and J 6 bases; nucleotides not matched to a gene: 4. Germline V lookup: CDR1 SQVTM, CDR2 ANQGSEA.

V is TRBV7-8 and J is TRBJ1-1; D is undetermined. Trimming took 7 bases from V and 1 from J, leaving 10 bases between them. Germline V gene data show CDR1 as SGHVS and CDR2 as FQNEAQ. The length of the CDR3 is 13 residues. In DNA form, the CDR3 reads TGTGCCAGCACCTCCCGGGGGAACACTGAAGCTTTCTTT. Amino acids: CASTSRGNTEAFF.

As to this clone: The sample holds other DNA sequences that translate to the same CDR3. The chain carries TRBV19 and TRBJ1-5; no firm D call. CDR1 and CDR2 (germline): LNHDA, SQIVND (reference sequence). The V and J ends lost 3 bases and 4 bases respectively, with 7 bases between them. This CDR3 is 13 amino acids long. The CDR3 DNA is TGTGCCAGTAGTATCTTACGTAATCAGCCCCAGCATTTT. As protein: CASSILRNQPQHF.

The V call is TRBV16, the J call TRBJ2-5, with a tentative D call TRBD2 (5 bases). In germline, CDR1 is KGHSY, CDR2 FQNENV. V was clipped by 0 bases and J by 5 bases, with 10 bases between them. The CDR3 runs to 14 residues. In nucleotides, the CDR3 is TGTGCCAGCAGCCAATCTCTGGGCGGGGAGACCCAGTACTTC. It specifies CASSQSLGGETQYF.

Worth noting for this clone: Other DNA sequences in this sample translate to the same CDR3. The gene calls are TRBV29-1 and TRBJ2-3; D remains unclear. This CDR3 is built from 10 residues. The V gene's germline CDR1 is SQVTM and CDR2 ANQGSEA. V lost 4 bases and J lost 6, with 5 bases in between. The CDR3: CSVGDDTQYF. The CDR3 DNA sequence: TGCAGCGTTGGAGACGATACGCAGTATTTT.

J is TRBJ2-3 and V is TRBV5-1, with TRBD1 matching over 8 bases. Unmatched junction bases numbered 2, after V lost 5 bases and J lost 3 bases. The CDR3 contains 13 residues. The V gene's germline CDR1 is SGHRS and CDR2 YFSETQ. The CDR3 nucleotides are TGCGCCAGCAGAAGACAGGGGACAGATACGCAGTATTTT. Amino acid sequence: CASRRQGTDTQYF.

A single count supports this clone. This specimen includes other DNA sequences encoding the same CDR3. The chain couples TRBV28 to TRBJ2-1; 7 bases agree with TRBD2. The CDR3 has 14 residues. After removal of 3 bases from V and 6 bases from J, the junction contained 5 bases not matched to a gene. Germline CDR1 reads MDHEN; CDR2 reads SYDVKM. The CDR3 DNA sequence: TGTGCCAGCAGTTTGGCGGGAGCACGCAATGAGCAGTTCTTC. It translates to CASSLAGARNEQFF.

The rearrangement joins TRBV4-2 to TRBJ2-5, with 8 bases fitting TRBD2. Germline V gene data show CDR1 as LGHNA and CDR2 as YNFKEQ. The CDR3 extends over 14 amino acids. Trimming cost V 5 bases and J 2 bases; bases outside gene matches: 4. The chain's CDR3 is CASSASGSQETQYF. The DNA for the CDR3 is TGTGCCAGCAGCGCCAGCGGGAGTCAAGAGACCCAGTACTTC.

This chain joins TRBV27 and TRBJ2-7, with 8 nucleotides matching TRBD2. Germline assignment: CDR1 MNHEY and CDR2 SMNVEV (reference sequence). V shed 5 bases, J shed 10 bases, and the junction held 10 bases outside the gene matches. This CDR3 is built from 13 residues. The CDR3 loop reads CASSPEKSGSQYF. The CDR3 DNA is TGTGCCAGCAGTCCTGAGAAAAGCGGGAGCCAGTACTTC.

With respect to this clone: The same CDR3 can be traced to other DNA sequences in this sample. The chain has TRBV5-1 and TRBJ2-2; TRBD1 aligns across 7 bases. Germline V gene lookup returns CDR1 SGHRS and CDR2 YFSETQ. J lost 4 bases, V lost 2 bases, and 2 bases had no gene match. This CDR3 spans 14 amino acids. CDR3 amino acids: CASSLQGPTGELFF. The CDR3 bases are TGCGCCAGCAGCTTACAGGGGCCCACCGGGGAGCTGTTTTTT. Supplemented by reference TRBV5-1 and TRBJ2-2, the full variable domain reads KAGVTQTPRYLIKTRGQQVTLSCSPISGHRSVSWYQQTPGQGLQFLFEYFSETQRNKGNFPGRFSGRQFSNSRSEMNVSTLELGDSALYLCASSLQGPTGELFFGEGSRLTVL.

This sequence joins TRBV15 and TRBJ2-2; 9 bases align to TRBD2. This CDR3 comprises 17 residues. V lost 1 base and J lost 2; bases outside the gene matches: 5. Germline CDR1 and CDR2: LNHNV and YYDKDF (reference sequence). The CDR3 DNA reads TGTGCCACCAGCAGAGGGGGCGGGAGGGGAAACACCGGGGAGCTGTTTTTT. Protein sequence: CATSRGGGRGNTGELFF.

A word on this clone: This specimen includes other DNA sequences encoding the same CDR3. The CDR3 DNA follows: TGTGCCAGCAGCGCTTCCGGGACTAGCTACAATGAGCAGTTCTTC. Translating gives CASSASGTSYNEQFF. The rearrangement uses TRBV9 and TRBJ2-1; 8 bases fit TRBD2. The CDR3 is 15 amino acids. V gave up 3 bases and J gave up 3 bases; unmatched junction bases: 5. Germline loops: CDR1 SGDLS, CDR2 YYNGEE.